This T cell receptor beta chain is from a study of T-cell memory formation after mild COVID-19. Overall study context: The TCR clusters were mostly specific to one donor. Study-wide points: That cross-reactive memory joined was suggested by some responding clones appearing in pre-infection memory. There was a balanced CD4/CD8 profile in clones contracting day 15 to 85, and later expanders leaned CD4+.

Only a few counts were recorded for this clonotype. Its target is not known. The V gene end was trimmed by 7 bases and the J gene end by 7 bases; junction bases not matched to a gene: 7. This CDR3 has 15 residues. Germline CDR1 reads MNHNY; CDR2 reads SVGAGI (reference sequence). TCRdb redid the calling of the 5' RACE reads with MiXCR, one entry per CDR3 protein. The sample lists 350,000 or so distinct CDR3 sequences, 10% to 15% occurring once. Source material: PBMCs or a T cell subset sorted from them (not recorded which). V is TRBV6-6 and J is TRBJ2-1; 13 nucleotides line up with TRBD2. The TCR originated in a man between 18 and 35 years old who had mild COVID-19 (a few samples of this study predate the infection). Cell type and time point are not known. In DNA, the CDR3 is TGTGCCAGCACCCCGACTAGCGGGGGGTTAAATGAGCAGTTCTTC. Translating it yields CASTPTSGGLNEQFF.